In this sample, the clone carrying this T cell receptor beta chain turned up a few times. Its target is unknown. Via MiXCR, TCRdb re-called the 5' RACE reads, giving one row per CDR3 protein. Here the sample spans some 700,000 distinct CDR3 sequences, over 15% being singletons. This sample stems from a study of CD8 T cells in ankylosing spondylitis. General study results and limits: Apparently characteristic of ankylosing spondylitis blood was a TCR beta motif (roughly 8 highly homologous variants).

The CDR3 runs 19 residues. Trimming took 0 bases from V and 4 from J, leaving 25 bases between them. Germline CDR1 DFQATT, CDR2 SNEGSKA (reference sequence). Sequenced: blood, either unsorted or a sorted T cell fraction (not recorded which). The chain has TRBV20-1 and TRBJ2-1; a possible D gene is TRBD2 (7 bases). This clonotype was obtained from a male donor with ankylosing spondylitis. The CDR3 nucleotides are TGCAGTGCTAGAGATCAATTTGGGACTATCATGCAGGGGTACAATGAGCAGTTCTTC. Protein sequence: CSARDQFGTIMQGYNEQFF.